This record looks at one TCR beta chain sequence and its context. What it recognizes is unknown. The data were taken from a study of cytomegalovirus exposure and HLA in healthy donors. Study observations and caveats: A later analysis found that most CMV-associated TCR beta chains appeared HLA-restricted. Within an earlier analysis, most TCR beta V segments proved productive either about 87% or about 30% of the time. The authors later linked a missense DCLRE1C variant to TCR beta V- and J-gene trimming.

The PCR employed 60 Vbeta primers together with 13 Jbeta primers. Data came from immunoSEQ multiplex PCR; TCRdb stores just in-frame clones and leaves some out. The sample carries 150,000 to 200,000 clones, roughly three quarters recorded once. This CDR3 region has 16 residues. Germline V gives CDR1 SGHAT, CDR2 FQNNGV. V lost 4 bases to trimming and J lost 4 bases; unmatched junction nucleotides: 12. Sequenced: PBMCs. This TCR derives from a woman in her forties or fifties in good health and CMV-seronegative. The V gene is TRBV11-2, the J gene TRBJ2-5; 7 bases line up with TRBD2. The CDR3 DNA reads as TGTGCCAGCAGCTCAGCTCTCATGGGGGGGGGAGAGACCCAGTACTTC. Its translation: CASSSALMGGGETQYF.